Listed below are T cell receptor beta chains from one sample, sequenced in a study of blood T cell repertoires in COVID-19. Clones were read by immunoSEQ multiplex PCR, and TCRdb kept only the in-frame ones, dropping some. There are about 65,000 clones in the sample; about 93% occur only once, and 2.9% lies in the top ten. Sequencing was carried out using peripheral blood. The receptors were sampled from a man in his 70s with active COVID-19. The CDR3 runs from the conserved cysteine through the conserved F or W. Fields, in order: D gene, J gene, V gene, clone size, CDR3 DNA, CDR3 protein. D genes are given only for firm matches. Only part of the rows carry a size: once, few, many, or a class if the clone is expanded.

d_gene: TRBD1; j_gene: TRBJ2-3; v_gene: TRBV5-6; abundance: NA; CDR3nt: TGTGCCAGCAGCGGAAACAGGGGTTTCGCAGATACGCAGTATTTT; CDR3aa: CASSGNRGFADTQYF
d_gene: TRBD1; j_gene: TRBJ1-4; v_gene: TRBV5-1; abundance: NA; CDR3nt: TGCGCCAGCAGAGCCCGGACAGGCCCAATTGCAACTAATGAAAAACTGTTTTTT; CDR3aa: CASRARTGPIATNEKLFF
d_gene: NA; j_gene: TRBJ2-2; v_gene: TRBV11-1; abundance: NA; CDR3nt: TGTGCCAGCAGCTTAGTGGGACATTTGGCCGGGGAGCTGTTTTTT; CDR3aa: CASSLVGHLAGELFF
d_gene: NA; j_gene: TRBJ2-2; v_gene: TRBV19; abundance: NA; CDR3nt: TGTGCCAGTATTCCTCGGACCGGGGAGCTGTTTTTT; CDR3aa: CASIPRTGELFF
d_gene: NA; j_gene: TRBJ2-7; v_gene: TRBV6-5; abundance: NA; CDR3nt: TGTGCCAGCAGTTACTCGAGGGCAGCGCCAACCTACGAGCAGTACTTC; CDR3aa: CASSYSRAAPTYEQYF
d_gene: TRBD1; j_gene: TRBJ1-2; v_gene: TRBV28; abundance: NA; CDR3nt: TGTGCCAGCAGTTCACAGGGGAACGACACCTTC; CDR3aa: CASSSQGNDTF
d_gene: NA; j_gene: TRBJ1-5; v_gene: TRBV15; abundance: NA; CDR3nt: TGTGCCACCAGCGCGACATTCGATAGCAATCAGCCCCAGCATTTT; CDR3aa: CATSATFDSNQPQHF
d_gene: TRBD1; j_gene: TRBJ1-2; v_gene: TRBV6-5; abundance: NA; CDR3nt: TGTGCCAGCAGTAAAACGACAGGGAGAGGTTATGGCTACACCTTC; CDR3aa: CASSKTTGRGYGYTF
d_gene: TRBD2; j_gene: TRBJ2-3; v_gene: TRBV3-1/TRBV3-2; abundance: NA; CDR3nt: TGTGCCAGCAGCCTCTATAGCGGGGGGGTCACAGATACGCAGTATTTT; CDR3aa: CASSLYSGGVTDTQYF
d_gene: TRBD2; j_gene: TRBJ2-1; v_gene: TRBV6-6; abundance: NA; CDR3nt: TGTGCCAGCAGTTTCTTAGCGGGGGGCGGCCAGCAGTTCTTC; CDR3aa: CASSFLAGGGQQFF
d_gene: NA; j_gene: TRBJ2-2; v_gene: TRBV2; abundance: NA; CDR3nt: TGTGCCAGCAAGGCCGAGGGGGGGCAAACCGGGGAGCTGTTTTTT; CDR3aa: CASKAEGGQTGELFF
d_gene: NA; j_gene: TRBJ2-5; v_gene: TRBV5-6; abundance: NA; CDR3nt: TGTGCCAGCAGCTTGGGTAGGATGAGGGCCCAAGAGACCCAGTACTTC; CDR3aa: CASSLGRMRAQETQYF
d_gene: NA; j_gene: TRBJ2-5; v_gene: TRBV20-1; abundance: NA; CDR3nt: TGCAGTGCTAGTCACAGCCTAGAGACCCAGTACTTC; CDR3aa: CSASHSLETQYF
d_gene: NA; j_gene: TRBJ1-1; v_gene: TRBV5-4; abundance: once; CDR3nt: TGTGCCAGCAGCGCAGGTGCGGGGATAGAAAATGGAGCTTTCTTT; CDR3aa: CASSAGAGIENGAFF
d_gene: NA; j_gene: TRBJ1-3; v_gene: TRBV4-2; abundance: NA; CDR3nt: TGTGCCAGCAGCCAAGCCCGACTAAGAAACACCATATATTTT; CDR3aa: CASSQARLRNTIYF
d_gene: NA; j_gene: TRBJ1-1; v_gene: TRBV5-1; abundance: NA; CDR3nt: TGCGCCAGCAGCTTGTTTGGCCAGAACACTGAAGCTTTCTTT; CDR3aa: CASSLFGQNTEAFF
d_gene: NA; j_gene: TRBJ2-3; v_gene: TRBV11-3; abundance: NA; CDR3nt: TGTGCCAGCAGCTTAGAGCAGGGGTTACGTACAGATACGCAGTATTTT; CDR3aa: CASSLEQGLRTDTQYF
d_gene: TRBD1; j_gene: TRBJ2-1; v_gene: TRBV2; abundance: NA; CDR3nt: TGTGCCAGCAGCGGGGGACAGGGATCCTACAATGAGCAGTTCTTC; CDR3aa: CASSGGQGSYNEQFF
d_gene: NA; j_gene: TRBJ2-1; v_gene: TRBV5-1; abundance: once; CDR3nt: TGCGCCAGCAGCTTGGGCGGGGGCAGCAATGAGCAGTTCTTC; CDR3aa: CASSLGGGSNEQFF
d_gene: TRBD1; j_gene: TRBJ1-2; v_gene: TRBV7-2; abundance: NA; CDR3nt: TGTGCCAGCAGCAGGGACAGGGCGGACTATGGCTACACCTTC; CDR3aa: CASSRDRADYGYTF
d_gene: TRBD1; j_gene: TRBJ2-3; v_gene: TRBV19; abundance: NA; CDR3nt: TGTGCCAGTAGCATACAGGGGGCTTACACAGATACGCAGTATTTT; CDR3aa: CASSIQGAYTDTQYF
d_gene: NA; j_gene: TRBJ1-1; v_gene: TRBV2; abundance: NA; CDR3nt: TGTGCCAGCAGTGGATTTCAAGCGAACACTGAAGCTTTCTTT; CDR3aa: CASSGFQANTEAFF
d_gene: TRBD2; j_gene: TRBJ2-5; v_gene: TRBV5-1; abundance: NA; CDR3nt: TGCGCCAGCAGCCCCGGACTAGCGGGGCCACAAGAGACCCAGTACTTC; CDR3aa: CASSPGLAGPQETQYF
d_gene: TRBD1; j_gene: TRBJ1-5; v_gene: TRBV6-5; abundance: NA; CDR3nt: TGTGCCAGCGGCGGGACAGGGGGCAATCAGCCCCAGCATTTT; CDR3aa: CASGGTGGNQPQHF
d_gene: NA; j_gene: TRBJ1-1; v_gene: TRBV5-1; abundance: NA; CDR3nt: TGCGCCAGCAGCCCAGGGGTCGACGGCCGGAACACTGAAGCTTTCTTT; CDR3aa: CASSPGVDGRNTEAFF
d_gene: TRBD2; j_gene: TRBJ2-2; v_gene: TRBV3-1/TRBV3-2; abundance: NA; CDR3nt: TGTGCCAGCAGCCGGACTAGTTCCGGGGAGCTGTTTTTT; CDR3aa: CASSRTSSGELFF
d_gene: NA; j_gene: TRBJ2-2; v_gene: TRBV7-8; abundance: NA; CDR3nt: TGTGCCAGCAGCCCGGTAGCGTTCGGGGAGCTGTTTTTT; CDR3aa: CASSPVAFGELFF
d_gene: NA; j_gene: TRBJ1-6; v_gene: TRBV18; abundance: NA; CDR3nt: TGTGCCAGCTCACCGGAGCTTCTGAGCTCCTATAATTCACCCCTCCACTTT; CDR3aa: CASSPELLSSYNSPLHF
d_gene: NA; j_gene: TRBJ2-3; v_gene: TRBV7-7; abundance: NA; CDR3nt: TGTGCTAGCAGCCCGGACAGACAGGATACGCAGTATTTT; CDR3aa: CASSPDRQDTQYF
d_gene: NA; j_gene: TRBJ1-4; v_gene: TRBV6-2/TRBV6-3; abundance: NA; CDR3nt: TGTGCCAGCAGTCGGCGGGGAAATGAAAAACTGTTTTTT; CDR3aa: CASSRRGNEKLFF
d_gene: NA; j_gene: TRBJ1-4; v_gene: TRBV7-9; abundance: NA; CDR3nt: TGTGCCAGCAGCCTGGCCGGACACGAAAAACTGTTTTTT; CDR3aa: CASSLAGHEKLFF
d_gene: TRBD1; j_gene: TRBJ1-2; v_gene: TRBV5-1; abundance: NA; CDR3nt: TGCGCCAGCAGCTTGGGACAGGGGGTTTACTATGGCTACACCTTC; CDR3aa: CASSLGQGVYYGYTF
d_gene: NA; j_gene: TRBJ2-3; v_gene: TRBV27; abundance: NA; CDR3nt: TGTGCCAGCTATAGGACAGCCTCGGGTACGCAGTATTTT; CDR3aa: CASYRTASGTQYF
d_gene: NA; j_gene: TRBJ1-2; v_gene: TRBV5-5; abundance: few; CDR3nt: TGTGCCAGCAGCTTGGCCAATGGCGGCTACACCTTC; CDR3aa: CASSLANGGYTF
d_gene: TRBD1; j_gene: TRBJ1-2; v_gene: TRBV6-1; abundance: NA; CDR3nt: TGTGCCAGCAGTGAAGGCCAGGGGGGTTTCGGCTATGGCTACACCTTC; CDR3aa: CASSEGQGGFGYGYTF
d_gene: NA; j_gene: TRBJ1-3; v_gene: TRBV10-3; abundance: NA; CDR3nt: TGTGCCATACAGGGCTCTGGAAACACCATATATTTT; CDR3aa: CAIQGSGNTIYF
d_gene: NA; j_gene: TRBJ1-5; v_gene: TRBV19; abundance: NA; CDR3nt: TGTGCCAGTAGTGTTGGGACTTCCGCCAATCAGCCCCAGCATTTT; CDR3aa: CASSVGTSANQPQHF
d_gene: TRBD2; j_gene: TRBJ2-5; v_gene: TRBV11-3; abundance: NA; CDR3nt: TGTGCCAGCAGCCTCCGGACTAGCGGGGGGGTGGAGACCCAGTACTTC; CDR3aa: CASSLRTSGGVETQYF
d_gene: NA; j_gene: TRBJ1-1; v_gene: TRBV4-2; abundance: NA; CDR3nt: TGTGCCAGCAGCCAAGGGACCGGGACTGCGAACACTGAAGCTTTCTTT; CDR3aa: CASSQGTGTANTEAFF
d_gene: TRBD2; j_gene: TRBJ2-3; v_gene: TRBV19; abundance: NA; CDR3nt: TGTGCCAGTAGTCCCTTAGCGGGGCCCACAGATACGCAGTATTTT; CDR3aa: CASSPLAGPTDTQYF
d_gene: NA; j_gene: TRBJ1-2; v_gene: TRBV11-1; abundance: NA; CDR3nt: TGTGCCAGCAGCTATTACCCCACAGGGAACTATGGCTACACCTTC; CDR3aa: CASSYYPTGNYGYTF
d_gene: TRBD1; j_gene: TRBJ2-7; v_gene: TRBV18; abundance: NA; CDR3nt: TGTGCCAGCTCATCTGACACCGGGACAGGATTTTCCTACGAGCAGTACTTC; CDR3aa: CASSSDTGTGFSYEQYF
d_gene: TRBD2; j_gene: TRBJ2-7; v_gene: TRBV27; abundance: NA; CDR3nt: TGTGCCAGCGCCTCCCGCGCGGGGGGGACCGAGCAGTACTTC; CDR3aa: CASASRAGGTEQYF
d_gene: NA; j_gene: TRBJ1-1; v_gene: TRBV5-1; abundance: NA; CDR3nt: TGCGCCAGCAGCTTGGATGGCGGGCTCACTGAAGCTTTCTTT; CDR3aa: CASSLDGGLTEAFF
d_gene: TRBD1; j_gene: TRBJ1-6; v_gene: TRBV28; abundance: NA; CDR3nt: TGTGCCAGCAGCTTACCTAAGACAGGGAGTCGGATTTCACCCCTCCACTTT; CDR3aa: CASSLPKTGSRISPLHF
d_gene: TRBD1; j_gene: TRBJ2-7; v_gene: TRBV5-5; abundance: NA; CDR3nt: TGTGCCAGCAGCTTGATGCAGACAGGGGTGGGCGGCGAGCAGTACTTC; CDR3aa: CASSLMQTGVGGEQYF
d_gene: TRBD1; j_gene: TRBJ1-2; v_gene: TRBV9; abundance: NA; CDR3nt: TGTGCCAGCAGCGTAGGGGGACAGAACTATGGCTACACCTTC; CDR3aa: CASSVGGQNYGYTF
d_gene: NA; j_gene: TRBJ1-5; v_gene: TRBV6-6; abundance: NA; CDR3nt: TGTGCCAGCAGTTACTCGGGGACTGATTCGCCCCAGCATTTT; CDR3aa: CASSYSGTDSPQHF
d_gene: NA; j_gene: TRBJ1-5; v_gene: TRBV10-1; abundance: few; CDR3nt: TGCGCCAGCAGTGACCATACCATGACAGGCCACGAACAGCCCCAGCATTTT; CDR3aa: CASSDHTMTGHEQPQHF
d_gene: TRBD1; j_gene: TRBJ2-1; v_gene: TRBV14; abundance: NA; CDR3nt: TGTGCCAGCAGCCCCCGACAGGGCGCATACAATGAGCAGTTCTTC; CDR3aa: CASSPRQGAYNEQFF
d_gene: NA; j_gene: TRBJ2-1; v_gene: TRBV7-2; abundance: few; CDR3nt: TGTGCCAGCAGCTTAGTTTTCGGGGTCGAGCAGTTCTTC; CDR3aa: CASSLVFGVEQFF
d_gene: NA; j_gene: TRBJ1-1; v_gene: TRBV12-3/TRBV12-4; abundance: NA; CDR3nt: TGTGCCAGCAGCCCACAGGGAAACACTGAAGCTTTCTTT; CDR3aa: CASSPQGNTEAFF
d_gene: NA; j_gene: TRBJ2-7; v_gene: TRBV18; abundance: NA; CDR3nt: TGTGCCAGCTCAACCACCCGGGGGAGCTACGAGCAGTACTTC; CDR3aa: CASSTTRGSYEQYF
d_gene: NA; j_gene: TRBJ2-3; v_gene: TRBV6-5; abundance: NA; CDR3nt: TGTGCCAGCAAGGGGAAGACATACACAGATACGCAGTATTTT; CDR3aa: CASKGKTYTDTQYF
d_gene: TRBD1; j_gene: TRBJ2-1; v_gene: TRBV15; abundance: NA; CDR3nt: TGTGCCACCAGCAGAGTCCGGGACAGGGACTACAATGAGCAGTTCTTC; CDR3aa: CATSRVRDRDYNEQFF
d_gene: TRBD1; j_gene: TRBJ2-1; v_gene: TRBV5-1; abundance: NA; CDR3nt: TGCGCCAGCAGCTTGGCCCTGGGGGGACAGGGCTACAATGAGCAGTTCTTC; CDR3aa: CASSLALGGQGYNEQFF
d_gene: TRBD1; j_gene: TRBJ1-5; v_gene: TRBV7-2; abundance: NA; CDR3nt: TGTGCCAGCAGCCAAGGGACAGGGGGTTTACAGCCCCAGCATTTT; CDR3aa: CASSQGTGGLQPQHF
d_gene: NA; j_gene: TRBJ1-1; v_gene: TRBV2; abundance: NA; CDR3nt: TGTGCCAGCAGCACACGGGGGTTGAACACTGAAGCTTTCTTT; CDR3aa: CASSTRGLNTEAFF
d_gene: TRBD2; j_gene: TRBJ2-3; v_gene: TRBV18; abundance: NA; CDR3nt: TGTGCCAGCTCACCCCAGACTAGCGGGGGGGCCACAGATACGCAGTATTTT; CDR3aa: CASSPQTSGGATDTQYF
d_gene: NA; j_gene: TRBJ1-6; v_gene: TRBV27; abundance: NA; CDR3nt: TGTGCCGGCGGCCGACCGGGGGACTATAATTCACCCCTCCACTTT; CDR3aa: CAGGRPGDYNSPLHF